The 7 T cell receptor beta chains presented below share a single source sample, sequenced in a study of T cell clusters in autoimmune cytopenias. TRB amplification used 200 to 250 ng of peripheral blood genomic DNA. TRB was amplified by touch-down multiplex PCR, primer pools A and B combined. From the multiplex PCR reads, TCRdb lists one entry per CDR3 protein and no DNA. The ten most abundant clones cover less than 5.5% of a sample with about 7,800 distinct CDR3 sequences. The source material was peripheral blood. The origin of the receptors is a human donor with an autoimmune cytopenia or autoimmune hepatitis (not recorded which).

This clonotype is classed as medium-sized (0.01 to 0.1%) by frequency. The rearrangement links TRBV7-6 to TRBJ1-2; with no DNA, the TCRdb D assignment of TRBD1 cannot be verified. Germline V gene data show CDR1 as SGHVS and CDR2 as FNYEAQ. This CDR3 contains 17 residues. The CDR3 sequence: CASSPRTSGDRVSGYTF.

This clonotype is identified as medium-sized from frequency. The genes are TRBV7-2 and TRBJ2-1. The CDR3 consists of 15 residues. Looked up from germline, CDR1 is SGHTA and CDR2 is FQGNSA. The CDR3: CASSLGGGSYNEQFF.

Considering frequency, this clonotype is medium-sized. The V call is TRBV19, the J call TRBJ2-1; there is no DNA to check the TCRdb D call of TRBD1. The CDR3 sequence is 13 residues long. Germline-derived CDR1 and CDR2 are LNHDA and SQIVND (reference sequence). The CDR3 is CASSIPAYNEQFF.

In terms of frequency, this clonotype is medium-sized. The genes are TRBV30 and TRBJ1-6; TCRdb indicates TRBD1, and absent DNA this call remains unverified. CDR3 size: 14 residues. In germline, CDR1 is GTSNPN, CDR2 SVGIG (reference sequence). This CDR3 is CAWSGTGYNSPLHF.

This chain links TRBV11-2 with TRBJ2-1; TCRdb's assignment of TRBD2 cannot be checked, as there is no DNA. This CDR3 region has 14 residues. Germline lookup yields CDR1 SGHAT and CDR2 FQNNGV. The CDR3 region is CASSASGREDEQFF.

Its frequency marks this clonotype as medium-sized. V usage is TRBV27 and J usage is TRBJ1-6. Germline values: CDR1 MNHEY, CDR2 SMNVEV (reference sequence). The CDR3 spans 13 residues. CDR3 in amino acids: CASSVSGSSPLHF.

This sequence joins TRBV4-3 and TRBJ2-3; TCRdb's D call, TRBD1, is unchecked because there is no DNA. The CDR3 runs to 16 residues. Germline CDR1 and CDR2: LGHNA and YSLEER. CDR3 protein: CASSQKTGAQSDTQYF.